Below, 5 T cell receptor beta chains from the same sample are listed, as sequenced in a study of blood T cell repertoires in COVID-19. Method: immunoSEQ multiplex PCR; TCRdb's copy keeps in-frame clones and lacks some. The sample carries 95,000 to 110,000 clones, approximately 84% recorded once. Sequencing was performed on peripheral blood. These receptor sequences come from a human donor in a cohort sampled during active COVID-19.

The V gene is TRBV19, the J gene TRBJ1-4, with a possible D match to TRBD1 (6 bases). The CDR3 is made up of 16 amino acids. Trimming removed 4 bases from V and 0 bases from J, with 12 bases in between. Germline V gives CDR1 LNHDA, CDR2 SQIVND (reference sequence). In DNA, the CDR3 is TGTGCCAGTAGTACAACGGGACACCCAACTAATGAAAAACTGTTTTTT. It translates to CASSTTGHPTNEKLFF.

The chain has TRBV9 and TRBJ1-3, with TRBD1 matching 11 bases. V lost 4 bases to trimming and J lost 0 bases; unmatched junction nucleotides: 3. In germline, CDR1 is SGDLS, CDR2 YYNGEE. The CDR3 loop spans 16 amino acids. The CDR3 is CASSRDRGISGNTIYF. In DNA, the CDR3 is TGTGCCAGCAGCCGGGACAGGGGGATCTCTGGAAACACCATATATTTT.

The CDR3 DNA follows: TGCGCCAGCAGCCCGGGTCTGGCGGGCACTGAAGCTTTCTTT. Translated, it gives CASSPGLAGTEAFF. The chain joins TRBV5-1 to TRBJ1-1; D unresolved. Germline lookup yields CDR1 SGHRS and CDR2 YFSETQ. This CDR3 is 14 amino acids long. V was pared by 4 bases and J by 4 bases, with 14 bases between.

The chain couples TRBV14 to TRBJ1-1; D is perhaps TRBD1 (6 bases). Trimming shortened V by 6 bases and J by 5 bases, and 22 bases separated the two germline ends. Looked up from germline, CDR1 is SGHDN and CDR2 is FVKESK. The CDR3 runs 16 residues. As DNA, the CDR3 is TGTGCCAGCAGTCAATCTTTCAGGAGGGGGGGAACTGAAGCTTTCTTT. It codes for CASSQSFRRGGTEAFF. Full variable domain (rest looked up from reference TRBV14 and TRBJ1-1): EAGVTQFPSHSVIEKGQTVTLRCDPISGHDNLYWYRRVMGKEIKFLLHFVKESKQDESGMPNNRFLAERTGGTYSTLKVQPAELEDSGVYFCASSQSFRRGGTEAFFGQGTRLTVV.

The sample holds one count of this clone. This rearrangement joins TRBV7-2 to TRBJ1-1; unclear D gene. Germline CDR1 reads SGHTA; CDR2 reads FQGNSA. V dropped 4 bases and J dropped 1 base, with 19 bases sitting between them. The CDR3 is 17 residues long. This chain's CDR3 is CASSSKGVRVWNTEAFF. CDR3 nucleotides: TGTGCCAGCAGCTCGAAAGGAGTCCGGGTGTGGAACACTGAAGCTTTCTTT. The whole variable domain, filled in from reference TRBV7-2 and TRBJ1-1, reads GAGVSQSPSNKVTEKGKDVELRCDPISGHTALYWYRQSLGQGLEFLIYFQGNSAPDKSGLPSDRFSAERTGGSVSTLTIQRTQQEDSAVYLCASSSKGVRVWNTEAFFGQGTRLTVV.